Presented here are 3 T cell receptor beta chains from one specimen sequenced in a study of human T cells and chemical hapten exposure. TCRdb processed the RACE reads anew with MiXCR; each CDR3 protein has one entry. The sample lists roughly 160,000 distinct CDR3 sequences; roughly 15% were seen once. Stated time point: patch test 1, 2 weeks after DPC sensitization. Treatment given: therapeutic diphenylcyclopropenone sensitization with weekly scalp DPC. The source material was whole blood, sampled in connection with sensitization to the hapten diphenylcyclopropenone (DPC). These receptors all stem from a woman aged 30 to 39 with alopecia areata. Some clones in this sample may be carry-over from other donors' samples.

V and J are TRBV3-1 and TRBJ1-1; D might be TRBD1 (6 bases). Germline V gene data show CDR1 as LGHDT and CDR2 as YNNKEL (reference sequence). The CDR3 consists of 16 residues. With 1 base removed from V and 0 bases from J, the gap between germline ends came to 12 bases. CDR3: CASSQGGPGVNTEAFF. The CDR3 bases are TGTGCCAGCAGCCAAGGAGGGCCAGGGGTGAACACTGAAGCTTTCTTT.

This chain uses TRBV25-1 with TRBJ2-3; 10 nucleotides line up with TRBD1. The V and J ends lost 5 bases and 3 bases, in that order; junction bases with no gene match: 8. Germline CDR1 MGHDK, CDR2 SYGVNS. The CDR3 length is 16 residues. CDR3 nucleotide sequence: TGTGCCAGCAGTATAGGACAGGGGGTCTCGACAGATACGCAGTATTTT. Translated: CASSIGQGVSTDTQYF.

The rearrangement uses TRBV5-1 and TRBJ2-3; no clear D gene. The germline gives CDR1 SGHRS, CDR2 YFSETQ. V lost 4 bases, J lost 1 base, and 10 bases lay in between. The CDR3 contains 14 residues. DNA for the CDR3: TGCGCCAGCAGCCGCGACGAGGGCACAGATACGCAGTATTTT. Its translation: CASSRDEGTDTQYF.